This T cell receptor (beta chain) was documented in a study of blood T cell repertoires in COVID-19. Across the study: Samples representing acute and convalescent COVID-19 were sourced from the United States, Italy and Spain. In each case, the material was cDNA or gDNA derived from T cells, B-cell-depleted T cells, or PBMCs.

The CDR3 is made up of 14 amino acids. CDR1 is SGDLS and CDR2 is YYNGEE in the germline V gene. V was shortened by 0 bases and J by 8 bases, with 12 bases between the two germline ends. This clone was counted between two and nine times. As processed by the authors: Amplification with reference gene primers provided the estimates of nucleated cell counts. Only in-frame clones appear in the TCRdb table, and some are missing; sequencing was by immunoSEQ multiplex PCR. D and trimming come from the DNA, and the V and J calls and clone size come from that table. The data show over 70,000 clones, 65% to 80% seen once.

Sequencing used peripheral blood. The origin of this receptor is a human donor in a cohort sampled during active COVID-19. This chain connects TRBV9 to TRBJ2-1, with D maybe TRBD1 (5 bases). The DNA for the CDR3 is TGTGCCAGCAGCGTAGGGATGACAGTGGATGAGCAGTTCTTC. Translating gives CASSVGMTVDEQFF.